A single sample gave rise to the 10 T cell receptor beta chains below, sequenced in a study of T cells in Graves' hyperthyroidism and ophthalmopathy. RNA transcripts yielded amplified TCR beta CDR3 regions. When the TCR CDR3 underwent first-round RT-PCR, the HTBI primer set was used. MiXCR, applied by TCRdb to the multiplex PCR reads, yields one record per CDR3 protein. The data hold 370,000 or so distinct CDR3 sequences, with around 14% observed a single time. The sequenced material came from blood. These receptor sequences come from a woman aged 18-29 years with Graves' hyperthyroidism that later progressed to Graves' ophthalmopathy.

This clonotype was observed at least ten times. This rearrangement joins TRBV7-2 to TRBJ2-1; 8 bases are shared with TRBD2. The CDR3 is 17 amino acids. V shed 5 bases, J shed 5 bases, and the junction held 14 bases outside the gene matches. CDR1 is SGHTA, CDR2 FQGNSA, per germline. The CDR3 reads CASSATGSGNPDNEQFF. The CDR3 DNA follows: TGTGCCAGCAGCGCTACCGGTAGCGGGAACCCCGACAATGAGCAGTTCTTC. The entire variable domain, with the rest obtained from reference TRBV7-2 and TRBJ2-1, is as follows: GAGVSQSPSNKVTEKGKDVELRCDPISGHTALYWYRQSLGQGLEFLIYFQGNSAPDKSGLPSDRFSAERTGGSVSTLTIQRTQQEDSAVYLCASSATGSGNPDNEQFFGPGTRLTVL.

This clonotype was observed a handful of times. The chain couples TRBV25-1 to TRBJ2-7; the match to TRBD2 covers 7 bases. The CDR3 covers 14 residues. Looked up from germline, CDR1 is MGHDK and CDR2 is SYGVNS. The J segment lost 1 base and the V segment lost 2 bases, leaving 2 bases of the junction unmatched. The chain's CDR3 is CASSEGGGSYEQYF. CDR3 DNA sequence: TGTGCCAGCAGTGAAGGCGGGGGTTCCTACGAGCAGTACTTC.

This clonotype came up a few times. The J gene is TRBJ2-1, the V gene TRBV24-1; TRBD2 might be the D (5 bases). V lost 9 bases and J 0 bases, leaving 14 bases between the germline ends. Germline CDR1 KGHDR, CDR2 SFDVKD. This CDR3 region has 15 residues. The CDR3 nucleotides are TGTGCCACCCGGAGCGGCCCGAGCTCCTACAATGAGCAGTTCTTC. Protein product: CATRSGPSSYNEQFF.

This clonotype was detected many times. The rearrangement links TRBV28 to TRBJ2-7, with D possibly matching TRBD2 (5 bases). The length of the CDR3 is 12 residues. Germline V CDR1 and CDR2: MDHEN, SYDVKM. V lost 8 bases and J 9 bases, leaving 17 bases between the germline ends. CDR3 residues: CASGMDSRRQYF. In DNA, the CDR3 is TGTGCCAGCGGGATGGACTCCAGGCGGCAGTACTTC. Together with reference TRBV28 and TRBJ2-7, the CDR3 gives the full variable domain: DVKVTQSSRYLVKRTGEKVFLECVQDMDHENMFWYRQDPGLGLRLIYFSYDVKMKEKGDIPEGYSVSREKKERFSLILESASTNQTSMYLCASGMDSRRQYFGPGTRLTVT.

The sample holds many counts of this clonotype. The CDR3 is CASSVGSNQPQHF. The CDR3 coding sequence is TGTGCCAGCTCGGTGGGTAGCAATCAGCCCCAGCATTTT. The chain links TRBV9 to TRBJ1-5, with D uncertain. CDR3 size: 13 residues. V lost 7 bases and J 0 bases, leaving 8 bases between the germline ends. The germline gives CDR1 SGDLS, CDR2 YYNGEE.

CDR3 bases: TGTGCCATCAGTGAGGGTACCAATGAGCAGTTCTTC. It translates to CAISEGTNEQFF. The rearrangement joins TRBV10-3 to TRBJ2-1; D remains unclear. Trimming cost V 2 bases and J 6 bases, with 5 bases left between them. Germline values: CDR1 ENHRY, CDR2 SYGVKD. The length of the CDR3 is 12 residues.

This clonotype was picked up many times. The rearrangement joins TRBV6-2 or TRBV6-3 to TRBJ2-7, with D uncertain. CDR1 is MNHEY, CDR2 SVGEGT, per germline. Trimming stripped 2 bases from V and 0 bases from J, with 8 bases between. This CDR3 is 14 amino acids long. The CDR3 nucleotides read TGTGCCAGCAGTTACCCGGGTAGCTCCTACGAGCAGTACTTC. Protein product: CASSYPGSSYEQYF.

V is TRBV19 and J is TRBJ2-7, with D possibly called TRBD1 or TRBD2 (5 bases each). The germline CDR1 and CDR2 sequences are LNHDA and SQIVND (reference sequence). CDR3 size: 13 residues. V dropped 1 base and J dropped 3 bases, with 7 bases sitting between them. The CDR3 loop reads CASSIGGDYEQYF. CDR3 sequence (DNA): TGTGCCAGTAGTATAGGAGGGGACTACGAGCAGTACTTC.

Ten or more counts support this clonotype. This chain uses TRBV7-9 with TRBJ2-7, with D possibly TRBD2 on 6 matching bases. V lost 1 base to trimming and J lost 7 bases, with 14 bases between them. The CDR3 has 14 residues. From germline, CDR1 is SEHNR and CDR2 FQNEAQ (reference sequence). The CDR3 here is CASSLELAKGEQYF. CDR3 coding DNA: TGTGCCAGCAGCTTAGAGCTAGCGAAGGGAGAGCAGTACTTC.

This clonotype was seen ten or more times. V and J are TRBV2 and TRBJ1-1; 8 positions match TRBD1. Per the germline V gene, CDR1 is SNHLY and CDR2 is FYNNEI. V was clipped by 6 bases and J by 4 bases; unmatched bases: 10. The CDR3 length is 15 residues. The CDR3 here is CASRETTGAGTEAFF. The CDR3 DNA reads as TGTGCCAGCAGAGAGACGACAGGGGCGGGCACTGAAGCTTTCTTT.